This T cell receptor beta chain was sequenced during a study of shared clonotypes between healthy human individuals. Findings and caveats of the study: Compared with clonotypes that all four donors shared, non-shared clonotypes had lower generation probabilities. It was anticipated that sequencing depth would influence how many clonotypes donors shared.

This clone was seen a single time. What it recognizes is unknown. Trimming left V 4 bases short and J 2 bases short, with 12 bases between. CDR1 SGHNT and CDR2 YYREEE come from the germline V gene (reference sequence). The CDR3 length is 14 residues. The authors distributed each subset's genomic DNA evenly over several immunoSEQ plates. Repertoires were generated with immunoSEQ multiplex PCR, while TCRdb's copy carries only in-frame clones and drops some. The table records 190,000 or so clones, approximately 92% of them present only once. Donors were healthy HIV-negative adults without recently reported acute infections or vaccinations.

The clonotype originates from a young woman in good health. J is TRBJ2-5 and V is TRBV5-4; D might be TRBD1 (6 bases). Sequencing was carried out using naive CD4+ T cells sorted from blood. Subset denoted: CD45RA+ positively selected. The CDR3 DNA reads TGTGCCAGCAGCGGGCCGGGACAACAAGAGACCCAGTACTTC. It translates to CASSGPGQQETQYF.